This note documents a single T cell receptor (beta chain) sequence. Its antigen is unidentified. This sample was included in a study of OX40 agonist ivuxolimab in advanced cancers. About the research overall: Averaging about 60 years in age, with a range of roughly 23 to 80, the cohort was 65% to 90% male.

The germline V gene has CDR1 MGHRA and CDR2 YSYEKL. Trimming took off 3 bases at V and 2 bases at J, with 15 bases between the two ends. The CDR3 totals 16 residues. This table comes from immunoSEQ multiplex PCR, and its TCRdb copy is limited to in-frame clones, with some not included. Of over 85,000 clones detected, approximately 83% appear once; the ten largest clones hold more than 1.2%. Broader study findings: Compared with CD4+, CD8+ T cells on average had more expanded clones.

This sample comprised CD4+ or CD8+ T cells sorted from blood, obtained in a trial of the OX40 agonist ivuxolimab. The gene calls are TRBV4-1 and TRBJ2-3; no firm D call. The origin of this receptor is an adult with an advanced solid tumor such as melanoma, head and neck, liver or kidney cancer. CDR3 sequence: CASSQIWQSVTDTQYF. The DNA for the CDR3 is TGCGCCAGCAGCCAGATTTGGCAGAGTGTCACAGATACGCAGTATTTT.